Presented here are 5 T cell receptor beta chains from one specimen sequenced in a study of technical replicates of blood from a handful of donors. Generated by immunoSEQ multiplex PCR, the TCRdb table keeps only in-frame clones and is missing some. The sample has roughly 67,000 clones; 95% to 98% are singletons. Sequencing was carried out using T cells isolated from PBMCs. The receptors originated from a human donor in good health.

This chain's CDR3 is CASSPQIASTEAFF. The CDR3 nucleotides read TGTGCCAGCAGCCCGCAGATTGCAAGCACTGAAGCTTTCTTT. V and J are TRBV14 and TRBJ1-1; D is uncertain. V lost 4 bases to trimming and J lost 4 bases, with 13 bases between them. The germline gives CDR1 SGHDN, CDR2 FVKESK. The CDR3 is 14 amino acids. The variable domain in full, with the rest retrieved from reference TRBV14 and TRBJ1-1, is EAGVTQFPSHSVIEKGQTVTLRCDPISGHDNLYWYRRVMGKEIKFLLHFVKESKQDESGMPNNRFLAERTGGTYSTLKVQPAELEDSGVYFCASSPQIASTEAFFGQGTRLTVV.

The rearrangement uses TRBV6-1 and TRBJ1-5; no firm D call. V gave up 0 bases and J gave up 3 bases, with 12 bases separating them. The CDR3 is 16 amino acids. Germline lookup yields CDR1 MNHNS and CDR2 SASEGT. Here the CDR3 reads CASSEARIKYNQPQHF. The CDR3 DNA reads TGTGCCAGCAGTGAAGCGCGTATTAAGTACAATCAGCCCCAGCATTTT.

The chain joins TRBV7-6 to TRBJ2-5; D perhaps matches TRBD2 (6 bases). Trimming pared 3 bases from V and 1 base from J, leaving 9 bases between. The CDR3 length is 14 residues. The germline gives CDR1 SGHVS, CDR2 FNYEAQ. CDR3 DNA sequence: TGTGCCAGCAGCTTCGGGACTTCCCAAGAGACCCAGTACTTC. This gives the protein CASSFGTSQETQYF.

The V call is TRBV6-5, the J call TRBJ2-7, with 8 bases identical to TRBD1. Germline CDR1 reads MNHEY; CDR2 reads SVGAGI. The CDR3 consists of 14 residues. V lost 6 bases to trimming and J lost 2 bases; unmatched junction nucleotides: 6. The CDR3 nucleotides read TGTGCCAGCAGGGGGACAGGACCAACCTACGAGCAGTACTTC. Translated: CASRGTGPTYEQYF.

The CDR3 sequence is CASSLIQGNTEAFF. In nucleotides, the CDR3 is TGTGCCAGCAGCTTGATACAGGGTAACACTGAAGCTTTCTTT. V gene TRBV5-4 combines with J gene TRBJ1-1, with D perhaps TRBD1 (6 bases). The CDR3 totals 14 residues. The V and J ends lost 1 base and 2 bases respectively, with 9 bases between them. CDR1 SGHNT and CDR2 YYREEE come from the germline V gene (reference sequence).